A selection of T cell receptor beta chains follows, all from one sample in a study of molecular identifiers for immune sequencing clone quantification. TCRdb ran MiXCR on the PCR reads and lists one entry per CDR3 protein. The data show approximately 630,000 distinct CDR3 sequences, around 25% seen once. Specimen: naive CD8+ T cells from blood, with Jurkat cell RNA spiked in. The receptor set was obtained from a human donor in good health. Some libraries in this study had Jurkat cell RNA spiked in. The CDR3 runs from the conserved cysteine through the conserved F or W. The D gene is left open where the match is weak. A clone size is listed for some rows: how often the clone was seen (once, few, many), or a class if it is expanded.

v_gene	abundance	d_gene	j_gene	CDR3aa	CDR3nt
TRBV7-9	many	-	TRBJ1-3	CASSLDGAAGNTIYF	TGTGCCAGCAGCCTGGACGGGGCTGCTGGAAACACCATATATTTT
TRBV20-1	many	-	TRBJ1-5	CSARALDGYQPQHF	TGCAGTGCTAGAGCCCTGGACGGCTATCAGCCCCAGCATTTT
TRBV14	-	-	TRBJ1-2	CASSQDSGLNYGYTF	TGTGCCAGCAGCCAAGATTCAGGGTTGAACTATGGCTACACCTTC
TRBV4-1	many	-	TRBJ1-1	CASSQDGTGGAWDTEAFF	TGCGCCAGCAGCCAAGATGGAACGGGGGGGGCTTGGGACACTGAAGCTTTCTTT
TRBV4-1	many	-	TRBJ1-5	CASSQDGGRRDQPQHF	TGCGCCAGCAGCCAAGATGGAGGCCGGAGAGATCAGCCCCAGCATTTT
TRBV7-7	-	-	TRBJ2-5	CASSLFFDPGEPGAETQYF	TGTGCTAGCAGCTTATTTTTCGACCCCGGGGAGCCCGGAGCAGAGACCCAGTACTTC
TRBV6-2/TRBV6-3	-	-	TRBJ1-1	CASGIAGPGTEAFF	TGTGCCAGCGGCATCGCAGGGCCGGGGACTGAAGCTTTCTTT
TRBV9	many	-	TRBJ1-1	CASSQPRGTEAFF	TGTGCCTCCTCCCAACCAAGAGGCACTGAAGCTTTCTTT
TRBV6-6	many	-	TRBJ2-3	CASSSGHFTDTQYF	TGTGCCAGCAGTTCGGGCCATTTTACAGATACGCAGTATTTT
TRBV2	many	-	TRBJ2-3	CASCPAYPSQYF	TGTGCCAGCTGCCCCGCCTACCCATCGCAGTATTTT
TRBV5-1	few	TRBD2	TRBJ2-7	CASRQASGVGSEEQYF	TGCGCCAGCAGGCAAGCTAGCGGGGTCGGGTCGGAGGAGCAGTACTTC
TRBV27	many	-	TRBJ2-7	CASGPGYYEQYF	TGTGCCAGCGGTCCGGGTTACTACGAGCAGTACTTC
TRBV7-9	-	TRBD1	TRBJ2-7	CASSPGTVDEQYF	TGTGCCAGCAGCCCCGGGACAGTAGACGAGCAGTACTTC
TRBV7-8	many	-	TRBJ1-5	CASSLAWGANQPQHF	TGTGCCAGCAGCTTAGCGTGGGGGGCGAATCAGCCCCAGCATTTT
TRBV6-2/TRBV6-3	many	-	TRBJ1-6	CASSYSSKNSPLHF	TGTGCCAGCAGTTACTCGTCCAAGAATTCACCCCTCCACTTT
TRBV19	-	TRBD1	TRBJ1-5	CASNLQGLGQPQHF	TGTGCCAGTAATCTACAGGGGCTGGGGCAGCCCCAGCATTTT
TRBV19	-	-	TRBJ2-1	CASSIGLSSYNEQFF	TGTGCCAGTAGTATCGGCCTGAGCTCCTACAATGAGCAGTTCTTC
TRBV5-1	-	-	TRBJ2-1	CASSLASISYNEQFF	TGCGCCAGCAGCTTGGCCTCTATTTCGTACAATGAGCAGTTCTTC
TRBV12-3/TRBV12-4	few	TRBD2	TRBJ2-5	CASSHSGSQETQYF	TGTGCCAGCAGCCATAGCGGGAGCCAAGAGACCCAGTACTTC
TRBV6-5	-	-	TRBJ2-1	CASSYSKLAAEQFF	TGTGCCAGCAGTTACTCGAAGTTGGCTGCTGAGCAGTTCTTC
TRBV9	-	-	TRBJ2-7	CASGGSEDGGGFYEQYF	TGTGCCAGCGGCGGGTCGGAAGATGGGGGTGGCTTCTACGAGCAGTACTTC
TRBV7-9	many	-	TRBJ1-5	CASSLWGAQPQHF	TGTGCCAGCAGCTTATGGGGGGCACAGCCCCAGCATTTT
TRBV7-2	many	-	TRBJ2-3	CASSPRVGLTDTQYF	TGTGCCAGCAGCCCGAGGGTTGGGTTAACAGATACGCAGTATTTT
TRBV19	few	-	TRBJ2-3	CASSTGTRSPDTQYF	TGTGCCAGTAGTACGGGGACTCGGTCCCCAGATACGCAGTATTTT
TRBV2	once	-	TRBJ1-1	CASSEGGARMNTEALF	TGTGCCAGCAGCGAAGGAGGGGCTCGAATGAACACTGAAGCTCTCTTT
TRBV28	many	-	TRBJ2-7	CASSLIGRAAYEQYF	TGTGCCAGCAGTTTAATTGGGCGGGCCGCCTACGAGCAGTACTTC